This T cell receptor (beta chain) was documented in a study of metastatic and nonmetastatic thyroid tumors. Study context: The authors compared repertoires across blood and tumor or nodule tissue from malignant and benign thyroid patients.

The ends were cut back, 4 bases at V and 1 base at J, with 11 bases in the middle. The CDR3 has 14 amino acids. Germline V gene lookup returns CDR1 SGHDT and CDR2 YYEEEE. This clone was seen repeatedly, ten times or more. Until they underwent thyroid surgery, no patient had received any treatment. With MiXCR, TCRdb called clones anew from the PCR reads. This table holds more than 85,000 clones, about 9.1% found once. The source is a female donor with papillary thyroid cancer or a benign thyroid nodule (not recorded which). Some clones in this sample may be carry-over from other donors' samples. Sequencing input: blood. The rearrangement joins TRBV5-6 to TRBJ2-5; tentative D call: TRBD1 (6 bases). The CDR3 DNA follows: TGTGCCAGCAGCAGCGGACAGTTCCAAGAGACCCAGTACTTC. Protein product: CASSSGQFQETQYF.